This TCR beta chain was documented in a study of T cell changes during pregnancy in multiple sclerosis (dated by TCRdb to about 2019). About the full investigation: The study looked at changes in the T cell repertoire across pregnancy in women with multiple sclerosis.

Receptors were amplified or captured by the immunoSEQ multiplex PCR assay. In TCRdb, the immuneACCESS table is reduced to in-frame sequences with V and J assigned. These tables do not hold every clone; where another copy was compared, an unresolved V gene accounts for under half, and the others remain unexplained. The sample contains about 51,000 clones, 94% of them found a single time. About 0.6% of the sample is in the top ten clones. The germline V gene (reference sequence) sets CDR1 to SEHNR and CDR2 to FQNEAQ. From V the trimming removes 1 base and from J it removes 5 bases, while the gene matches leave 10 bases of the junction unaccounted for. From the cysteine through the phenylalanine, the CDR3 covers 18 amino acids. Only the CDR3 region is kept as DNA, spanning 54 bases read in frame from base 1. Turning to this clone: The antigen it recognizes is unknown. Per-nucleotide qualities are absent, and no much larger clonotype sits a single base away.

The rearrangement joined TRBV7-9 to TRBJ1-4, with 10 middle bases fitting TRBD1. The input for sequencing was CD4+ T cells from peripheral blood mononuclear cells, taken in the second trimester of pregnancy. This TCR was sampled from a female donor with multiple sclerosis, enrolled in a pregnancy study. This receptor has the CDR3 CASSLVGTGVVLNEKLFF. In nucleotide form, the sequence is TGTGCCAGCAGCTTAGTAGGGACAGGGGTTGTTTTAAATGAAAAACTGTTTTTT.